Following are 25 T cell receptor beta chains from one sample sequenced in a study of CD8 T cells in ankylosing spondylitis. One entry per CDR3 protein results from TCRdb running MiXCR on the 5' RACE reads. In the table there are roughly 230,000 distinct CDR3 sequences, about 10% of which are singletons. The sample was blood, either unsorted or a sorted T cell fraction (not recorded which). The source of these receptors is a male donor with ankylosing spondylitis or in good health (not recorded which).

This clonotype appeared many times. This rearrangement joins TRBV11-2 to TRBJ2-7, with 11 bases fitting TRBD2. The V segment lost 5 bases and the J segment 0 bases; nucleotides outside the gene matches: 12. Germline V CDR1 and CDR2: SGHAT, FQNNGV. This CDR3 is 18 amino acids long. CDR3 DNA: TGTGCCAGCAGCCCCACCGGGACTAGCGGTTTTACCTCCTACGAGCAGTACTTC. Translated, it gives CASSPTGTSGFTSYEQYF.

The rearrangement uses TRBV6-1 and TRBJ2-7; 7 nucleotides agree with TRBD2. V dropped 7 bases and J dropped 6; count of bases not matched to a gene: 9. Germline CDR1 is MNHNS and CDR2 is SASEGT. The CDR3 spans 13 residues. In DNA, the CDR3 is TGTGCCAGCAAGAGGGCGGGAGTAAGCGAGCAGTACTTC. The encoded protein is CASKRAGVSEQYF.

This clonotype has a count of ten or more. DNA of the CDR3: TGCGCCAGCAGCTTGGATTCAGGGCTCACTGAAGCTTTCTTT. It specifies CASSLDSGLTEAFF. The chain couples TRBV5-1 to TRBJ1-1, with D possibly being TRBD1 (5 bases). The CDR3 is 14 residues long. V shed 0 bases and J shed 4 bases, with 10 bases lying between them. Germline V gives CDR1 SGHRS, CDR2 YFSETQ.

This clonotype has a count of ten or more. The chain couples TRBV27 to TRBJ2-1; D may be TRBD2 (6 bases). CDR3 length: 15 amino acids. V shed 2 bases and J shed 4 bases, with 12 bases lying between them. Germline values: CDR1 MNHEY, CDR2 SMNVEV (reference sequence). CDR3 nucleotide sequence: TGTGCCAGCAGTTTAAGCGGGCGGTTTTACAATGAGCAGTTCTTC. Translation gives CASSLSGRFYNEQFF.

As concerns this clonotype: It may be a read error: a sequence one base away is much more abundant. J is TRBJ2-5 and V is TRBV7-9; tentatively, D is TRBD2 (5 bases). Trimming removed 5 bases at V and 2 bases at J, with 21 bases between. Germline V gene data show CDR1 as SEHNR and CDR2 as FQNEAQ (reference sequence). CDR3 size: 17 residues. CDR3 coding DNA: TGTGCCAGCAGCCGAGGGTCATTACCCCAAAAACAAGAGACCCAGTACTTC. It translates to CASSRGSLPQKQETQYF.

The sample holds many counts of this clonotype. The J gene is TRBJ1-5, the V gene TRBV5-6, with D possibly matching TRBD1 (5 bases). Trimming removed 0 bases at V and 0 bases at J, with 7 bases between. Germline V gives CDR1 SGHDT, CDR2 YYEEEE. The CDR3 has 15 amino acids. The CDR3 region is CASSLGQLSNQPQHF. The DNA for the CDR3 is TGTGCCAGCAGCTTGGGACAGCTTAGCAATCAGCCCCAGCATTTT.

At least ten counts were recorded for this clonotype. CDR3 nucleotides: TGCAGCTTGCGACTACCCGGGAAGGCAGATACGCAGTATTTT. Its protein is CSLRLPGKADTQYF. The J gene is TRBJ2-3, the V gene TRBV29-1, with D tentatively TRBD2 (5 bases). The ends were cut back, 8 bases at V and 4 bases at J, with 19 bases in the middle. This CDR3 spans 14 amino acids. The germline V gene has CDR1 SQVTM and CDR2 ANQGSEA.

This clonotype was observed a handful of times. The V and J genes are TRBV7-2 and TRBJ1-6, with no clear D. V dropped 6 bases and J dropped 7 bases, with 7 bases sitting between them. There are 12 residues in the CDR3. Germline V lookup: CDR1 SGHTA, CDR2 FQGNSA. The CDR3, as DNA: TGTGCCAGCAGACTTATCAATTCACCCCTCCACTTT. Translating it yields CASRLINSPLHF.

This clonotype was observed at least ten times. This rearrangement joins TRBV30 to TRBJ2-7; a weak D match, TRBD1 (5 bases). This CDR3 spans 11 amino acids. The V gene's germline CDR1 is GTSNPN and CDR2 SVGIG (reference sequence). Trimming left V 1 base short and J 11 bases short, with 12 bases between. The CDR3 coding sequence is TGTGCCTGGAGTGCCTCGACAGAGGAGTACTTC. Translating it yields CAWSASTEEYF.

In this sample, this clonotype turned up many times. One end of the junction is discordant with germline, which a read error may explain. The V gene is TRBV5-1, the J gene TRBJ1-5; no clear D. The CDR3 is 14 residues long. The germline gives CDR1 SGHRS, CDR2 YFSETQ. This CDR3 is CASSLDGSNQPQHF. In DNA, the CDR3 is TGTGCCAGCAGCTTGGACGGTAGCAATCAGCCCCAGCATTTT.

This clonotype came up many times. The chain recombines TRBV12-3 or TRBV12-4 with TRBJ2-2; 7 nucleotides agree with TRBD2. Trimming at V came to 3 bases and at J to 4 bases, leaving 8 bases not matched to a gene. The CDR3 is 16 amino acids. CDR3 DNA: TGTGCCAGCAGTTTGGGCCTAGCGGCCAGCACCGGGGAGCTGTTTTTT. Its protein is CASSLGLAASTGELFF.

The V gene is TRBV7-9, the J gene TRBJ2-1; D is undetermined. The CDR3 runs to 11 residues. The V gene's germline CDR1 is SEHNR and CDR2 FQNEAQ (reference sequence). The germline V and J ends were trimmed by 8 bases and 5 bases, with 7 bases remaining between them. CDR3 bases: TGTGCCAGCGCTATGGACAATGAGCAGTTCTTC. Its protein is CASAMDNEQFF.

This clonotype came up many times. The V and J genes are TRBV20-1 and TRBJ2-1, with 8 bases aligning to TRBD2. This CDR3 is 15 amino acids long. With V trimmed by 1 base and J by 9 bases, 11 bases remained unmatched. Looked up from germline, CDR1 is DFQATT and CDR2 is SNEGSKA (reference sequence). CDR3 protein: CSARGRLAGGSEQFF. The CDR3 DNA is TGCAGTGCTAGAGGGCGGCTAGCGGGTGGGAGTGAGCAGTTCTTC.

This clonotype occurred many times. J is TRBJ1-2 and V is TRBV20-1; 8 bases fit TRBD1. Germline CDR1 reads DFQATT; CDR2 reads SNEGSKA (reference sequence). The V gene end was trimmed by 5 bases and the J gene end by 2 bases; junction bases not matched to a gene: 4. This CDR3 has 13 residues. The chain's CDR3 is CSASRQGNYGYTF. CDR3 in DNA: TGCAGTGCTTCCCGACAGGGGAACTATGGCTACACCTTC.

V is TRBV3-1 and J is TRBJ2-5, with 14 bases aligning to TRBD2. Germline V lookup: CDR1 LGHDT, CDR2 YNNKEL (reference sequence). With V trimmed by 11 bases and J by 5 bases, 19 bases remained unmatched. The CDR3 sequence is 18 residues long. CDR3 protein: CACTQDRGTSGSGETQYF. CDR3 nucleotide sequence: TGTGCCTGCACCCAAGATCGCGGGACTAGCGGGAGCGGCGAGACCCAGTACTTC.

This clonotype was found many times. The J gene is TRBJ2-3, the V gene TRBV10-3; 8 bases align to TRBD1. There are 15 residues in the CDR3. Germline CDR1 is ENHRY and CDR2 is SYGVKD. The V and J ends lost 6 bases and 0 bases, in that order; junction bases with no gene match: 5. The CDR3 nucleotides read TGTGCCATCAGCTCCCGGGACAGGAGCACAGATACGCAGTATTTT. Its translation: CAISSRDRSTDTQYF.

There are many counts of this clonotype. The chain couples TRBV20-1 to TRBJ1-2; TRBD1 matches 7 bases. The trim removed 5 bases at V and 5 bases at J, leaving 8 bases unmatched. Germline assignment: CDR1 DFQATT and CDR2 SNEGSKA (reference sequence). This CDR3 spans 13 amino acids. The CDR3 protein is CSAVDTGAYGYTF. CDR3 sequence (DNA): TGCAGTGCTGTCGACACAGGGGCGTATGGCTACACCTTC.

This clonotype was seen at least ten times. This sequence joins TRBV12-3 or TRBV12-4 and TRBJ2-4; unclear D gene. Trimming removed 2 bases at V and 0 bases at J, with 2 bases between. The CDR3 contains 13 residues. The DNA of the CDR3 is TGTGCCAGCAGTTTACTAGCCAAAAACATTCAGTACTTC. This sequence encodes CASSLLAKNIQYF.

This clonotype was picked up a small number of times. V is TRBV3-1 and J is TRBJ1-5; 7 bases are a match to TRBD1. V shed 1 base, J shed 5 bases, and the junction held 2 bases outside the gene matches. The CDR3 runs 14 residues. CDR1 and CDR2 (germline): LGHDT, YNNKEL (reference sequence). The chain's CDR3 is CASSQAGGDQPQHF. CDR3 in DNA: TGTGCCAGCAGCCAAGCAGGGGGAGATCAGCCCCAGCATTTT.

This clonotype was seen only a few times. This rearrangement joins TRBV3-1 to TRBJ2-5; D perhaps matches TRBD2 (5 bases). The CDR3 spans 13 residues. V was shortened by 4 bases and J by 4 bases, with 10 bases between the two germline ends. Germline V gene sequence: CDR1 LGHDT, CDR2 YNNKEL (reference sequence). The DNA for the CDR3 is TGTGCCAGCAGCCTCGTTCGGGGAGAGACCCAGTACTTC. The encoded protein is CASSLVRGETQYF.

This sequence joins TRBV19 and TRBJ2-1, with 9 bases identical to TRBD2. Trimming took 0 bases from V and 8 from J; bases not matched to a gene: 5. This CDR3 region has 15 residues. In germline, CDR1 is LNHDA, CDR2 SQIVND (reference sequence). The DNA of the CDR3 is TGTGCCAGTAGTATAGACCCGGGACTAGCATATGAGCAGTTCTTC. Translation: CASSIDPGLAYEQFF.

This clonotype was seen at least ten times. V is TRBV7-8 and J is TRBJ2-1; D remains ambiguous. With 5 bases removed from V and 3 bases from J, the gap between germline ends came to 14 bases. The CDR3 totals 15 residues. Germline V gives CDR1 SGHVS, CDR2 FQNEAQ. CDR3 nucleotide sequence: TGTGCCAGCAGCGCCCGGCGGAGATTCTACAATGAGCAGTTCTTC. This encodes CASSARRRFYNEQFF.

This clonotype was seen a few times. The chain uses TRBV6-2 or TRBV6-3 and TRBJ2-3, with a weak D call TRBD2 (6 bases). The CDR3 spans 17 residues. The germline V gene has CDR1 MNHEY and CDR2 SVGEGT. The V gene lost 1 base and the J gene lost 5 bases, with 19 bases spanning the gap. The CDR3 is CASSYYGEASNLDTQYF. The DNA for the CDR3 is TGTGCCAGCAGTTACTACGGGGAGGCTAGCAATTTAGATACGCAGTATTTT.

The table lists this clonotype with a few counts. The chain links TRBV30 to TRBJ1-1; D is ambiguous. V lost 3 bases, J lost 10 bases, and 18 bases lay in between. The CDR3 consists of 13 residues. Germline V gene data show CDR1 as GTSNPN and CDR2 as SVGIG (reference sequence). The CDR3 spells CAWSQTGLDGAFF. The CDR3 nucleotides are TGTGCCTGGAGCCAGACTGGCTTAGACGGAGCTTTCTTT.

The chain couples TRBV7-2 to TRBJ2-1, with 11 bases identical to TRBD1. CDR3 length: 15 amino acids. Looked up from germline, CDR1 is SGHTA and CDR2 is FQGNSA. J was trimmed by 6 bases and V by 3 bases; bases with no gene match: 4. CDR3 sequence: CASSFAGTGGNEQFF. The CDR3 bases are TGTGCCAGCAGCTTTGCCGGGACAGGGGGCAATGAGCAGTTCTTC.